The 28 T cell receptor beta chains given below trace back to one sample, sequenced in a study of cytomegalovirus exposure and HLA in healthy donors (dated by TCRdb to the late 2010s). The library was built by means of the immunoSEQ multiplex PCR assay. For the multiplex PCR, a mixture combining 60 forward primers for TCR Vbeta segments and 13 reverse primers for TCR Jbeta segments was used. In its TCRdb copy, this immuneACCESS table keeps in-frame sequences only and misses some clones. Where compared with another copy, unresolved V genes explain less than half of these, and the others have no known cause. In all, the sample holds about 98,000 clones, and more than 60% of those were seen once. The ten largest make up 6.5% to 8.5% of the sample. Specimen: PBMCs. The receptors derive from a human donor in good health.

This clone has a single count. This chain connects TRBV19 to TRBJ2-7; 10 nucleotides line up with TRBD1. The CDR3 loop spans 16 amino acids. The germline V gene has CDR1 LNHDA and CDR2 SQIVND (reference sequence). The V gene end was trimmed by 6 bases and the J gene end by 9 bases; junction bases not matched to a gene: 17. Here the CDR3 DNA reads TGTGCCAGTAGCCGCCGGGACAGGGGAGTCGAACGGACGCAGTACTTC. Protein sequence: CASSRRDRGVERTQYF.

The chain employs TRBV7-6 and TRBJ1-1; 9 nucleotides match TRBD1. From germline, CDR1 is SGHVS and CDR2 FNYEAQ. The CDR3 loop spans 15 amino acids. Unmatched junction bases numbered 8, after V lost 5 bases and J lost 4 bases. The CDR3 region has the DNA TGTGCCAGCAGCCCCGGACAGGGGTTGATCACTGAAGCTTTCTTT. Its protein product is CASSPGQGLITEAFF.

V usage is TRBV11-2 and J usage is TRBJ2-3; possibly TRBD1 for D (5 bases). The length of the CDR3 is 15 residues. The germline gives CDR1 SGHAT, CDR2 FQNNGV. V was trimmed by 7 bases and J by 5 bases, leaving 19 bases between them. CDR3 in amino acids: CASKGHGPNLDTQYF. CDR3 nucleotide sequence: TGTGCCAGCAAGGGGCATGGGCCCAACTTAGATACGCAGTATTTT.

This sequence joins TRBV7-9 and TRBJ1-1; 7 nucleotides match TRBD1. Looked up from germline, CDR1 is SEHNR and CDR2 is FQNEAQ (reference sequence). The ends lost 3 bases at V and 1 base at J; junction bases unmatched: 8. The CDR3 extends over 16 amino acids. CDR3 residues: CASSFLQGSGNTEAFF. The CDR3 DNA reads TGTGCCAGCAGCTTCCTACAGGGGTCAGGGAACACTGAAGCTTTCTTT.

V usage is TRBV30 and J usage is TRBJ2-5, with D possibly matching TRBD2 (6 bases). Trimming took off 2 bases at V and 5 bases at J, with 12 bases between the two ends. CDR3 length equals 13 residues. Germline V gives CDR1 GTSNPN, CDR2 SVGIG (reference sequence). CDR3: CAWSPGLSETQYF. CDR3 bases: TGTGCCTGGAGTCCTGGACTAAGTGAGACCCAGTACTTC.

The rearrangement uses TRBV7-2 and TRBJ1-4; no reliable D call. The CDR3 runs 14 residues. Germline CDR1 SGHTA, CDR2 FQGNSA. Trimming removed 1 base at V and 8 bases at J, with 11 bases between. CDR3 sequence: CASSLDGPGEKLFF. CDR3 bases: TGTGCCAGCAGCTTAGATGGGCCTGGCGAAAAACTGTTTTTT.

The chain uses TRBV5-6 and TRBJ1-3; tentatively, D is TRBD1 (5 bases). The V gene's germline CDR1 is SGHDT and CDR2 YYEEEE. V lost 0 bases and J lost 5, with 9 bases in between. This CDR3 comprises 14 residues. The CDR3 reads CASSLGRVRNTIYF. CDR3 bases: TGTGCCAGCAGCTTGGGCAGGGTCAGAAACACCATATATTTT. Looking up the rest from reference TRBV5-6 and TRBJ1-3 gives the full variable domain: DAGVTQSPTHLIKTRGQQVTLRCSPKSGHDTVSWYQQALGQGPQFIFQYYEEEERQRGNFPDRFSGHQFPNYSSELNVNALLLGDSALYLCASSLGRVRNTIYFGEGSWLTVV.

The chain uses TRBV15 and TRBJ2-1, with 16 positions matching TRBD2. The CDR3 extends over 17 amino acids. V was pared by 5 bases and J by 7 bases, with 8 bases of the junction left unmatched. Germline assignment: CDR1 LNHNV and CDR2 YYDKDF (reference sequence). The CDR3 spells CATSGHPGLAGGNEQFF. In nucleotides, the CDR3 is TGTGCCACCAGCGGACATCCGGGACTAGCGGGAGGGAATGAGCAGTTCTTC.

This chain joins TRBV5-1 and TRBJ1-3; D not certain. The ends were cut back, 5 bases at V and 4 bases at J, with 13 bases in the middle. Germline CDR1 SGHRS, CDR2 YFSETQ. The CDR3 contains 14 residues. For the CDR3, the DNA is TGCGCCAGCAGTCCGCTGGGAGCCGGAAACACCATATATTTT. The encoded protein is CASSPLGAGNTIYF. The variable domain in full, completed from reference TRBV5-1 and TRBJ1-3, reads KAGVTQTPRYLIKTRGQQVTLSCSPISGHRSVSWYQQTPGQGLQFLFEYFSETQRNKGNFPGRFSGRQFSNSRSEMNVSTLELGDSALYLCASSPLGAGNTIYFGEGSWLTVV.

This chain joins TRBV21-1 and TRBJ1-2; the listed D gene, TRBD1, was not tested against the DNA. TRBV21-1 is listed as a pseudogene. There are 15 residues in the CDR3. The CDR3 DNA reads as TGTGCCAGCAGCAAATCTCTTCACAGGGGGCATGGCTACACCTTC. Translated: CASSKSLHRGHGYTF.

This clone was counted a few times. The V and J genes are TRBV19 and TRBJ1-2; 10 nucleotides match TRBD1. CDR1 and CDR2 (germline): LNHDA, SQIVND (reference sequence). V was clipped by 8 bases and J by 0 bases; unmatched bases: 6. The CDR3 sequence is 15 residues long. The CDR3 DNA follows: TGTGCCAGTTGGGACAGGGGTATCGCTAACTATGGCTACACCTTC. Residues: CASWDRGIANYGYTF.

The V gene is TRBV27, the J gene TRBJ1-5; D not certain. CDR1 is MNHEY and CDR2 is SMNVEV in the germline V gene (reference sequence). This CDR3 is built from 14 residues. Trimming removed 0 bases from V and 4 bases from J, with 7 bases in between. For the CDR3, the DNA is TGTGCCAGCAGTTTATCAGCGGTGAATCAGCCCCAGCATTTT. This encodes CASSLSAVNQPQHF.

V usage is TRBV5-1 and J usage is TRBJ2-1; 8 bases align to TRBD2. Trimming cost V 1 base and J 8 bases; bases outside gene matches: 11. The germline gives CDR1 SGHRS, CDR2 YFSETQ. The CDR3 is made up of 16 amino acids. CDR3 DNA sequence: TGCGCCAGCAGCTTGATGACGAGCGGGAGAGGGTATGAGCAGTTCTTC. Protein product: CASSLMTSGRGYEQFF.

This sequence joins TRBV6-4 and TRBJ2-3; 10 nucleotides match TRBD2. Trimming took 3 bases from V and 2 from J; bases not matched to a gene: 2. Germline V gene lookup returns CDR1 MRHNA and CDR2 SNTAGT. The CDR3 has 15 amino acids. For the CDR3, the DNA is TGTGCCAGCAGTGAACTAGCGGGGTCCACAGATACGCAGTATTTT. It translates to CASSELAGSTDTQYF.

This clone was observed once. This rearrangement joins TRBV6-1 to TRBJ1-1; possibly TRBD1 for D (5 bases). Per germline, CDR1 MNHNS and CDR2 SASEGT. Trimming pared 0 bases from V and 9 bases from J, leaving 14 bases between. The CDR3 spans 14 residues. CDR3 bases: TGTGCCAGCAGTGAAGCCGGGGGGGTGGGGAAAGCTTTCTTT. It translates to CASSEAGGVGKAFF.

The genes are TRBV10-3 and TRBJ1-5; D is ambiguous. Per germline, CDR1 ENHRY and CDR2 SYGVKD. Trimming pared 3 bases from V and 4 bases from J, leaving 10 bases between. The CDR3 extends over 14 amino acids. CDR3 sequence: CAISDGRVNQPQHF. Written as DNA, the CDR3 is TGTGCCATCAGTGATGGGCGGGTTAATCAGCCCCAGCATTTT.

The genes are TRBV6-1 and TRBJ2-1; 12 positions match TRBD2. V gave up 4 bases and J gave up 8 bases; unmatched junction bases: 6. The CDR3 contains 15 residues. CDR1 is MNHNS, CDR2 SASEGT, per germline. The CDR3, as DNA: TGTGCCAGCAGTGGTAGGACTAGCGGGGCGGATGAGCAGTTCTTC. It translates to CASSGRTSGADEQFF.

The chain has TRBV5-6 and TRBJ2-2; D may be TRBD2 (6 bases). V gave up 5 bases and J gave up 3 bases, with 17 bases separating them. Germline V gene lookup returns CDR1 SGHDT and CDR2 YYEEEE. This CDR3 spans 16 amino acids. The CDR3 bases are TGTGCCAGCAGGCTTGGAGGGGCCTATGACACCGGGGAGCTGTTTTTT. Its protein is CASRLGGAYDTGELFF.

The chain carries TRBV5-1 and TRBJ2-7, with TRBD1 matching 7 bases. V lost 2 bases and J lost 3; bases outside the gene matches: 5. In germline, CDR1 is SGHRS, CDR2 YFSETQ. This CDR3 comprises 14 residues. CDR3 sequence reads: CASSLDGQDYEQYF. For the CDR3, the DNA is TGCGCCAGCAGCTTAGATGGACAGGACTACGAGCAGTACTTC.

V and J are TRBV5-1 and TRBJ1-2; 8 bases map to TRBD1. CDR1 SGHRS and CDR2 YFSETQ come from the germline V gene. The CDR3 runs to 14 residues. V was pared by 1 base and J by 8 bases, with 7 bases of the junction left unmatched. Here the CDR3 reads CASSLTQGAAGYTF. CDR3 DNA: TGCGCCAGCAGCTTGACGCAGGGGGCGGCGGGCTACACCTTC.

This clone was counted between two and nine times. V is TRBV5-1 and J is TRBJ1-1; 9 bases line up with TRBD1. The V segment lost 2 bases and the J segment 11 bases; nucleotides outside the gene matches: 7. CDR1 SGHRS and CDR2 YFSETQ come from the germline V gene. CDR3 length: 13 residues. The chain's CDR3 is CASSFTGGAEAFF. CDR3 DNA sequence: TGCGCCAGCAGCTTCACAGGGGGCGCGGAGGCTTTCTTT.

This chain joins TRBV29-1 and TRBJ1-1; the D gene is possibly TRBD1 (5 bases). V was cut by 4 bases and J by 4 bases, with 13 bases left in between. The CDR3 loop spans 13 amino acids. CDR1 is SQVTM and CDR2 is ANQGSEA in the germline V gene. The CDR3 bases are TGCAGCGTTGTAATGCAGGGTGGCACTGAAGCTTTCTTT. Its translation: CSVVMQGGTEAFF.

The chain employs TRBV6-1 and TRBJ2-4, with 7 positions matching TRBD1. Germline CDR1 MNHNS, CDR2 SASEGT. Losses at the gene ends were 6 bases for V and 7 bases for J; bases not matched to a gene: 6. The CDR3 length is 13 residues. The CDR3 DNA follows: TGTGCCAGCAGAGTTTTGGGACAGAACATTCAGTACTTC. Translation: CASRVLGQNIQYF.

The gene calls are TRBV4-1 and TRBJ1-2; TRBD1 is a possible D gene (6 bases). Trimming took off 0 bases at V and 8 bases at J, with 16 bases between the two ends. From germline, CDR1 is MGHRA and CDR2 YSYEKL. The CDR3 is 15 residues long. The CDR3 DNA reads TGCGCCAGCAGCCAAGAAGGGGGAGGGAGCGGAGGCTACACCTTC. It translates to CASSQEGGGSGGYTF.

The chain couples TRBV5-4 to TRBJ2-3; TRBD2 matches 9 bases. The ends lost 1 base at V and 4 bases at J; junction bases unmatched: 4. Germline V gene data show CDR1 as SGHNT and CDR2 as YYREEE (reference sequence). CDR3 length equals 15 residues. Here the CDR3 reads CASSLRLAGSDTQYF. The CDR3 DNA follows: TGTGCCAGCAGCTTGAGGCTAGCGGGGTCAGATACGCAGTATTTT.

The count of this clone is one. V usage is TRBV7-2 and J usage is TRBJ2-3, with TRBD1 identical over 8 bases. The CDR3 consists of 15 residues. Germline CDR1 SGHTA, CDR2 FQGNSA. J lost 4 bases, V lost 2 bases, and 5 bases had no gene match. The DNA for the CDR3 is TGTGCCAGCAGCTTATCCTCGGGACAGGCAGATACGCAGTATTTT. Its translation is CASSLSSGQADTQYF. The full variable domain, rest sourced from reference TRBV7-2 and TRBJ2-3, is GAGVSQSPSNKVTEKGKDVELRCDPISGHTALYWYRQSLGQGLEFLIYFQGNSAPDKSGLPSDRFSAERTGGSVSTLTIQRTQQEDSAVYLCASSLSSGQADTQYFGPGTRLTVL.

The chain recombines TRBV5-1 with TRBJ1-1; 10 bases are shared with TRBD1. Germline V gives CDR1 SGHRS, CDR2 YFSETQ. The J segment lost 7 bases and the V segment lost 4 bases, leaving 13 bases of the junction unmatched. There are 16 residues in the CDR3. The CDR3 loop reads CASSQRQGARSGEAFF. CDR3 nucleotide sequence: TGCGCCAGCAGCCAGAGACAGGGGGCGAGATCCGGTGAAGCTTTCTTT.

The J gene is TRBJ2-1, the V gene TRBV4-2; 8 positions agree with TRBD2. The CDR3 sequence is 16 residues long. Germline V gene sequence: CDR1 LGHNA, CDR2 YNFKEQ. J gave up 6 bases and V 0 bases, and 7 bases lay outside the gene matches. The CDR3, as DNA: TGTGCCAGCAGCCAAGATCGCGGGAGGATCGGCAATGAGCAGTTCTTC. Protein product: CASSQDRGRIGNEQFF.